Below are 32 T cell receptor beta chains sequenced from a single sample in a study of beta chain features in type 1 diabetes. General observations from the study: A moderate, significant TCRB CDR3 shortening appeared in type 1 diabetes across four CD4+ subsets.

Every isolated RNA sample was fully reverse transcribed, so sequencing captured expressed TCRB transcripts. Sequencing used immunoSEQ multiplex PCR; TCRdb keeps in-frame clones, though not all of them. This table has 130,000 to 150,000 clones, 10% to 15% appearing once. No antigen is known for these receptors. Sequenced input: central memory CD4+ T cells from blood. The source is a man between 18 and 35 years old with type 1 diabetes.

The V gene is TRBV5-6, the J gene TRBJ1-6, with D possibly TRBD1 on 5 matching bases. Germline V gene lookup returns CDR1 SGHDT and CDR2 YYEEEE. The V end lost 0 bases, the J end lost 10 bases, and 17 bases lay between the germline ends. The CDR3 has 16 amino acids. CDR3 sequence: CASSLGAGGYGSPLHF. The CDR3 coding sequence is TGTGCCAGCAGCTTGGGGGCCGGGGGGTATGGATCACCCCTCCACTTT.

V is TRBV18 and J is TRBJ2-7; 8 bases map to TRBD2. The germline V gene encodes CDR1 KGHSH and CDR2 LQKENI. The V gene end was trimmed by 6 bases and the J gene end by 5 bases; junction bases not matched to a gene: 12. The CDR3 has 15 amino acids. The CDR3 bases are TGTGCCAGCTCCCCTCAGCGGGGGTCCGCCCACGAGCAGTACTTC. Residues: CASSPQRGSAHEQYF.

This chain uses TRBV28 with TRBJ2-7, with TRBD2 as a possible D gene (6 bases). CDR1 and CDR2 from the germline V gene are MDHEN and SYDVKM. CDR3 length: 13 amino acids. Trimming shortened V by 6 bases and J by 7 bases, and 16 bases separated the two germline ends. CDR3 amino acids: CASSPPGVREQYF. DNA for the CDR3: TGTGCCAGCAGCCCCCCGGGGGTGAGGGAGCAGTACTTC.

The sample holds a few counts of this clone. CDR3 in DNA: TGCGCCAGCAGCTTGGCCCAGTATGAAAAACTGTTTTTT. This encodes CASSLAQYEKLFF. The chain couples TRBV5-1 to TRBJ1-4; D unresolved. V lost 0 bases and J 6 bases, leaving 6 bases between the germline ends. Germline-derived CDR1 and CDR2 are SGHRS and YFSETQ. The CDR3 is 13 residues long.

V usage is TRBV6-6 and J usage is TRBJ2-7; D unresolved. V gave up 5 bases and J gave up 0 bases, with 8 bases separating them. Germline loops: CDR1 MNHNY, CDR2 SVGAGI (reference sequence). CDR3 length: 13 amino acids. The CDR3 bases are TGTGCCAGCAGTGGGCGGATCTCCTACGAGCAGTACTTC. This sequence encodes CASSGRISYEQYF.

This clone showed up just a few times. The chain combines TRBV6-5 with TRBJ2-2; possibly TRBD1 or TRBD2 for D (6 bases each). Per germline, CDR1 MNHEY and CDR2 SVGAGI. The V end lost 7 bases, the J end lost 2 bases, and 14 bases lay between the germline ends. This CDR3 contains 15 residues. The CDR3 loop is CASKPRGPNTGELFF. The CDR3 DNA follows: TGTGCCAGCAAACCCCGGGGGCCTAACACCGGGGAGCTGTTTTTT.

This clone showed up just a few times. V and J are TRBV5-1 and TRBJ2-7; 13 bases map to TRBD2. The CDR3 has 18 residues. In germline, CDR1 is SGHRS, CDR2 YFSETQ. The V gene end was trimmed by 4 bases and the J gene end by 0 bases; junction bases not matched to a gene: 10. CDR3 in DNA: TGCGCCAGCAGCCCTCCGGGACTAGCGGGGTGGAGCTCCTACGAGCAGTACTTC. Translating gives CASSPPGLAGWSSYEQYF.

This clone was seen a handful of times. The rearrangement joins TRBV6-1 to TRBJ2-1; TRBD2 matches 11 bases. There are 15 residues in the CDR3. V shed 6 bases, J shed 5 bases, and the junction held 6 bases outside the gene matches. Germline-derived CDR1 and CDR2 are MNHNS and SASEGT. Here the CDR3 reads CASSAGLADHNEQFF. The DNA of the CDR3 is TGTGCCAGCAGCGCGGGACTAGCGGACCACAATGAGCAGTTCTTC.

V is TRBV7-2 and J is TRBJ1-2; TRBD1 agrees at 8 bases. J gave up 2 bases and V 3 bases, and 11 bases lay outside the gene matches. This CDR3 region has 17 residues. Germline V gives CDR1 SGHTA, CDR2 FQGNSA. The CDR3 reads CASSFSGTGFSNYGYTF. The CDR3 region has the DNA TGTGCCAGCAGCTTTTCCGGGACAGGTTTTTCAAACTATGGCTACACCTTC. The variable domain in full, with the rest retrieved from reference TRBV7-2 and TRBJ1-2, is GAGVSQSPSNKVTEKGKDVELRCDPISGHTALYWYRQSLGQGLEFLIYFQGNSAPDKSGLPSDRFSAERTGGSVSTLTIQRTQQEDSAVYLCASSFSGTGFSNYGYTFGSGTRLTVV.

J is TRBJ2-1 and V is TRBV4-1; D perhaps matches TRBD2 (5 bases). The CDR3 runs 13 residues. The germline V and J ends were trimmed by 1 base and 9 bases, with 10 bases remaining between them. The germline CDR1 and CDR2 sequences are MGHRA and YSYEKL. As DNA, the CDR3 is TGCGCCAGCAGCCAAGTGCTAGCTGGTGAGCAGTTCTTC. Amino acids: CASSQVLAGEQFF.

A few counts support this clone. The chain has TRBV6-6 and TRBJ1-5, with D perhaps TRBD1 (5 bases). The CDR3 is made up of 13 amino acids. Germline CDR1 is MNHNY and CDR2 is SVGAGI (reference sequence). Here the CDR3 reads CGSRDRGGQPQHF. DNA for the CDR3: TGTGGAAGCAGGGATAGGGGCGGTCAGCCCCAGCATTTT.

The chain combines TRBV19 with TRBJ2-4; tentative D call: TRBD2 (6 bases). The CDR3 runs 15 residues. Germline values: CDR1 LNHDA, CDR2 SQIVND (reference sequence). Trimming removed 4 bases from V and 0 bases from J, with 10 bases in between. CDR3 nucleotide sequence: TGTGCCAGTAGTAGCGGGAAACTAGCCAAAAACATTCAGTACTTC. Residues: CASSSGKLAKNIQYF.

By share, this clone ranks as medium-sized. The sample carries other DNA sequences with the same CDR3. V is TRBV7-6 and J is TRBJ2-1, with TRBD2 identical over 10 bases. The J segment lost 9 bases and the V segment lost 5 bases, leaving 10 bases of the junction unmatched. CDR1 is SGHVS and CDR2 is FNYEAQ in the germline V gene. CDR3 length: 15 amino acids. CDR3: CASSPELAGNGEQFF. Here the CDR3 DNA reads TGTGCCAGCAGCCCAGAACTAGCGGGGAATGGTGAGCAGTTCTTC.

The chain joins TRBV4-1 to TRBJ2-3; D possibly uses TRBD1 or TRBD2 (5 bases each). Trimming pared 4 bases from V and 4 bases from J, leaving 12 bases between. Germline CDR1 is MGHRA and CDR2 is YSYEKL. CDR3 size: 14 residues. The CDR3 coding sequence is TGCGCCAGCAGCCCAAACCCGGGACCAGATACGCAGTATTTT. This translates into CASSPNPGPDTQYF.

The rearrangement joins TRBV19 to TRBJ1-2, with D perhaps matching TRBD1 (5 bases). The CDR3 loop spans 12 amino acids. CDR1 and CDR2 (germline): LNHDA, SQIVND (reference sequence). V was pared by 5 bases and J by 4 bases, with 8 bases between. DNA for the CDR3: TGTGCCAGTAGTCCCGGGACCTATGGCTACACCTTC. Translating it yields CASSPGTYGYTF.

V and J are TRBV2 and TRBJ2-7; D gene ambiguous. The ends were cut back, 2 bases at V and 4 bases at J, with 6 bases in the middle. In germline, CDR1 is SNHLY, CDR2 FYNNEI. This CDR3 spans 12 amino acids. CDR3 sequence reads: CASSESRYEQYF. The CDR3 coding sequence is TGTGCCAGCAGTGAAAGCCGGTACGAGCAGTACTTC.

This clone was found a few times. The chain is built from TRBV5-6 and TRBJ2-7, with D perhaps matching TRBD1 or TRBD2 (5 bases each). The CDR3 consists of 16 residues. V lost 2 bases and J lost 0, with 15 bases in between. CDR1 and CDR2 (germline): SGHDT, YYEEEE. Here the CDR3 reads CASSLTGTTSSYEQYF. CDR3 nucleotide sequence: TGTGCCAGCAGCTTAACCGGGACGACAAGCTCCTACGAGCAGTACTTC.

The gene calls are TRBV10-3 and TRBJ2-7; 10 bases agree with TRBD1. Germline CDR1 reads ENHRY; CDR2 reads SYGVKD. V lost 2 bases and J lost 7; bases outside the gene matches: 11. This CDR3 comprises 16 residues. The CDR3 nucleotides read TGTGCCATCAGTGAGGGAACCGGGACAGGGGTCCGGGAGCAGTACTTC. The encoded protein is CAISEGTGTGVREQYF.

This clone was seen ten or more times. V is TRBV30 and J is TRBJ2-5, with a possible D match to TRBD2 (7 bases). Germline V gives CDR1 GTSNPN, CDR2 SVGIG (reference sequence). The CDR3 spans 14 residues. Trimming removed 2 bases from V and 2 bases from J, with 12 bases in between. CDR3 nucleotides: TGTGCCTGGAGTCGGGGGGCAGGGCAAGAGACCCAGTACTTC. Protein product: CAWSRGAGQETQYF.

The J gene is TRBJ1-2, the V gene TRBV2; D is perhaps TRBD1 (5 bases). V gave up 4 bases and J gave up 3 bases, with 9 bases separating them. CDR1 SNHLY and CDR2 FYNNEI come from the germline V gene. There are 13 residues in the CDR3. CDR3 protein: CASSGDSYYGYTF. The CDR3 DNA reads as TGTGCCAGCAGTGGGGACTCCTACTATGGCTACACCTTC.

This clone has more than one count but fewer than ten. Other DNA variants within this sample encode the same CDR3. The chain couples TRBV29-1 to TRBJ2-5; 8 nucleotides align to TRBD1. Germline-derived CDR1 and CDR2 are SQVTM and ANQGSEA. This CDR3 is 17 amino acids long. Germline trimming cut 5 bases from V and 7 bases from J; bases unmatched to any gene: 21. Written as DNA, the CDR3 is TGCAGCGTTCTAAGAGGGGCTCGGGACAGGTCGGGCGGGACCCAGTACTTC. This sequence encodes CSVLRGARDRSGGTQYF.

The CDR3: CASSEGGLPNQPQHF. The CDR3 DNA follows: TGTGCCAGCAGCGAGGGGGGGCTGCCAAATCAGCCCCAGCATTTT. This rearrangement joins TRBV2 to TRBJ1-5; a weak D match, TRBD1 (6 bases). The CDR3 loop spans 15 amino acids. Trimming took 6 bases from V and 4 from J, leaving 16 bases between them. CDR1 SNHLY and CDR2 FYNNEI come from the germline V gene.

This clone was found many times. This chain connects TRBV10-3 to TRBJ1-6; no clear D gene. The CDR3 contains 14 residues. CDR1 ENHRY and CDR2 SYGVKD come from the germline V gene. V was clipped by 10 bases and J by 9 bases, with 19 bases between them. Written as DNA, the CDR3 is TGTGCCACCGGAAAAGGGTCCGATAGTTCACCCCTCCACTTT. Amino acids: CATGKGSDSSPLHF.

A note on this clone: Other DNA sequences within the sample encode an identical CDR3. The J gene is TRBJ2-6, the V gene TRBV15; 7 bases fit TRBD1. V lost 3 bases and J lost 4; bases outside the gene matches: 9. The length of the CDR3 is 17 residues. Germline CDR1 LNHNV, CDR2 YYDKDF (reference sequence). In DNA, the CDR3 is TGTGCCACCAGCAGTGAAATTGACAGGGCGGGGGCCAACGTCCTGACTTTC. It translates to CATSSEIDRAGANVLTF.

The chain combines TRBV2 with TRBJ1-1; TRBD1 matches at 8 bases. After removal of 2 bases from V and 4 bases from J, the junction contained 9 bases not matched to a gene. The CDR3 sequence is 16 residues long. The germline V gene encodes CDR1 SNHLY and CDR2 FYNNEI. The CDR3 DNA sequence: TGTGCCAGCAGTGAATTGAGCGGACAGGGACCCACTGAAGCTTTCTTT. Translation gives CASSELSGQGPTEAFF.

There are a few counts of this clone. The chain uses TRBV6-5 and TRBJ1-5; TRBD1 aligns across 7 bases. Germline V gene lookup returns CDR1 MNHEY and CDR2 SVGAGI. The junction had 6 bases not matched to a gene; V was cut back by 6 bases and J by 1 base. The CDR3 contains 15 residues. CDR3 sequence (DNA): TGTGCCAGCAGACGACAGGGAGGGAGCAATCAGCCCCAGCATTTT. This encodes CASRRQGGSNQPQHF.

A few counts support this clone. The genes are TRBV6-1 and TRBJ1-2; 7 nucleotides agree with TRBD1. CDR1 is MNHNS, CDR2 SASEGT, per germline. Trimming took 6 bases from V and 4 from J; bases not matched to a gene: 8. This CDR3 is built from 14 residues. CDR3 sequence: CASRDTGDSYGYTF. CDR3 nucleotide sequence: TGTGCCAGCAGGGACACAGGGGACTCCTATGGCTACACCTTC.

The V call is TRBV2, the J call TRBJ2-5; 9 bases match TRBD1. This CDR3 spans 12 amino acids. The trim removed 8 bases at V and 5 bases at J, leaving 3 bases unmatched. Germline V gene lookup returns CDR1 SNHLY and CDR2 FYNNEI. The CDR3 sequence is CASWTGEETQYF. As DNA, the CDR3 is TGTGCCAGCTGGACAGGGGAGGAGACCCAGTACTTC.

The chain has TRBV5-1 and TRBJ2-1; 8 nucleotides match TRBD2. Trimming removed 2 bases from V and 7 bases from J; junction bases left unmatched: 8. The CDR3 has 15 amino acids. CDR1 is SGHRS, CDR2 YFSETQ, per germline. This CDR3 reads CASSFTSGPGNEQFF. CDR3 DNA sequence: TGCGCCAGCAGCTTTACTAGCGGCCCTGGGAATGAGCAGTTCTTC.

The chain carries TRBV19 and TRBJ1-1; D gene unclear. The V gene's germline CDR1 is LNHDA and CDR2 SQIVND (reference sequence). V was pared by 3 bases and J by 2 bases, with 7 bases between. CDR3 length equals 13 residues. The CDR3, as DNA: TGTGCCAGTAGTATCCTCACAAACACTGAAGCTTTCTTT. Its translation: CASSILTNTEAFF.

This chain connects TRBV5-4 to TRBJ2-3; D might be TRBD1 or TRBD2, each matching 5 bases. Germline-derived CDR1 and CDR2 are SGHNT and YYREEE (reference sequence). Trimming left V 1 base short and J 6 bases short, with 9 bases between. The CDR3 is 13 amino acids. CDR3 DNA: TGTGCCAGCAGCTTGATGGGGGTCGATACGCAGTATTTT. Translated: CASSLMGVDTQYF.

This clone was seen more than once but under ten times. This chain joins TRBV6-1 and TRBJ1-2, with D tentatively TRBD1 (6 bases). Trimming took off 3 bases at V and 10 bases at J, with 18 bases between the two ends. The CDR3 runs to 14 residues. CDR1 MNHNS and CDR2 SASEGT come from the germline V gene. The CDR3 sequence: CASSETITGPYYTF. The CDR3 region has the DNA TGTGCCAGCAGTGAGACGATCACAGGGCCCTACTACACCTTC.